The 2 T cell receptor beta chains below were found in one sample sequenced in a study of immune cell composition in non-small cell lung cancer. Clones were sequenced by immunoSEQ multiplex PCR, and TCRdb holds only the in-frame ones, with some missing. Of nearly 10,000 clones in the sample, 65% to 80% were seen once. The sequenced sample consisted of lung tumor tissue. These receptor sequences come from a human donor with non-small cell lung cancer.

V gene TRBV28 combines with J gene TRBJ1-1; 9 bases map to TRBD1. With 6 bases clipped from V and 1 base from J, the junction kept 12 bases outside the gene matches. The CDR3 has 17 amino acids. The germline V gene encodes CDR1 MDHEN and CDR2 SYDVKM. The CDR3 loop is CASRPLGTGSWNTEAFF. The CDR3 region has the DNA TGTGCCAGCAGACCTCTGGGGACAGGGTCGTGGAACACTGAAGCTTTCTTT. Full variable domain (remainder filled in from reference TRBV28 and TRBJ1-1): DVKVTQSSRYLVKRTGEKVFLECVQDMDHENMFWYRQDPGLGLRLIYFSYDVKMKEKGDIPEGYSVSREKKERFSLILESASTNQTSMYLCASRPLGTGSWNTEAFFGQGTRLTVV.

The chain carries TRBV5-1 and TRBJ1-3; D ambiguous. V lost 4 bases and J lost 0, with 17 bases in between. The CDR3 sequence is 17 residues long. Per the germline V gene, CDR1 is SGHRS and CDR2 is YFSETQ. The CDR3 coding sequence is TGCGCCAGCAGCGCCATCAGCTCCAGTGTCTCTGGAAACACCATATATTTT. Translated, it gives CASSAISSSVSGNTIYF.